These T cell receptor beta chains were read from a single sample in a study of early T cells in non-severe SARS-CoV-2 infection. In TCRdb, the 5' RACE reads were re-called with MiXCR into one record per CDR3 protein. The sample yields 25,000 to 30,000 distinct CDR3 sequences, around 4% seen once. Sequencing was done on a sample of whole blood. Every receptor here comes from an adult who was a healthcare worker with PCR-confirmed SARS-CoV-2 infection or an uninfected control (not recorded which). CDR3s include the opening cysteine and the closing phenylalanine or tryptophan.

j_gene	len	v_gene	CDR3aa
TRBJ2-1	17	TRBV10-3	CAISESPLAGAYNEQFF
TRBJ1-2	14	TRBV19	CASNTGTSNYGYTF
TRBJ2-7	12	TRBV5-4	CASSPTTDEQYF
TRBJ2-5	13	TRBV20-1	CSARVLGQETQYF
TRBJ1-1	13	TRBV5-1	CASSLSGETEAFF
TRBJ2-3	15	TRBV13	CASSPGGTSTDTQYF
TRBJ2-7	15	TRBV28	CASSLSLAGGYEQYF
TRBJ2-3	17	TRBV7-2	CASSFGLAGGYTDTQYF
TRBJ2-1	14	TRBV4-3	CASSQGRRSDDQFF
TRBJ2-1	14	TRBV7-9	CASSPRGGLGGQFF
TRBJ2-1	16	TRBV4-3	CASSPVAALSYNEQFF
TRBJ2-3	9	TRBV29-1	CSVERKRTF
TRBJ2-5	14	TRBV9	CASSPGTGKETQYF
TRBJ2-1	15	TRBV29-1	CSVPEHRQGYNEQFF
TRBJ2-2	15	TRBV5-1	CASSSRTLDTGELFF
TRBJ2-1	14	TRBV10-3	CAIRTGQGANEQFF
TRBJ1-2	15	TRBV27	CASSLSPGGAYGYTF